This is a list of T cell receptor beta chains from one sample in a study of cytomegalovirus exposure and HLA in healthy donors. The protocol was immunoSEQ multiplex PCR, while the TCRdb copy is restricted to in-frame clones and leaves out a portion. With just under 90,000 clones in the sample, the ten largest clones hold more than 5.5%. Sequencing was done on a sample of PBMCs. These receptors were taken from a girl between 5 and 17 years old in good health and CMV-seropositive. CDR3s include the opening cysteine and the closing phenylalanine or tryptophan. The D gene is left open where the match is weak.

j_call	d_call	v_call	cdr3_aa	cdr3_nt
TRBJ2-3	NA	TRBV5-6	CASSYTDKQYF	TGTGCCAGCAGCTACACAGATAAGCAGTATTTT
TRBJ1-1	TRBD1	TRBV19	CASFEPRQGARTEAFF	TGTGCCAGTTTTGAACCAAGACAGGGGGCAAGGACTGAAGCTTTCTTT
TRBJ2-5	NA	TRBV2	CASSEDIVGGETQYF	TGTGCCAGCAGTGAAGATATAGTCGGGGGAGAGACCCAGTACTTC
TRBJ2-3	TRBD1	TRBV7-2	CASSSRDRDTQYF	TGTGCCAGCAGCAGCCGGGACAGAGATACGCAGTATTTT
TRBJ1-6	NA	TRBV27	CASSWTANNSPLHF	TGTGCCAGCAGTTGGACAGCCAATAATTCACCCCTCCACTTT
TRBJ1-1	NA	TRBV28	CASSLPGVDGAFF	TGTGCCAGCAGTTTACCAGGGGTCGACGGAGCTTTCTTT
TRBJ1-5	NA	TRBV4-3	CASSQGRGGNQPQHF	TGCGCCAGCAGCCAAGGGCGGGGTGGGAATCAGCCCCAGCATTTT
TRBJ2-4	TRBD2	TRBV28	CASKTAGTSPKNIQYF	TGTGCCAGCAAAACAGCCGGGACTAGCCCCAAAAACATTCAGTACTTC
TRBJ2-1	NA	TRBV12-5	CASGLPVIGQFF	TGTGCTAGTGGTTTGCCGGTTATCGGGCAGTTCTTC
TRBJ2-5	NA	TRBV19	CASSPFSARETQYF	TGTGCCAGTAGTCCGTTCAGCGCCCGGGAGACCCAGTACTTC
TRBJ2-4	NA	TRBV15	CATSGGEVKNIQYF	TGTGCCACCAGCGGTGGGGAGGTCAAAAACATTCAGTACTTC
TRBJ1-4	TRBD1	TRBV4-2	CASSQAAGQGATNEKLFF	TGTGCCAGCAGCCAAGCTGCGGGACAGGGGGCGACTAATGAAAAACTGTTTTTT
TRBJ1-2	TRBD1	TRBV7-2	CASSPSGGYGYTF	TGTGCCAGCAGCCCGTCAGGGGGATATGGCTACACCTTC
TRBJ2-1	TRBD1	TRBV28	CASRDGSGQDYNEQFF	TGTGCCAGCCGCGACGGATCCGGACAGGACTACAATGAGCAGTTCTTC
TRBJ1-3	NA	TRBV19	CASSIAERGSGNTIYF	TGTGCCAGTAGTATAGCAGAAAGGGGCTCTGGAAACACCATATATTTT
TRBJ1-1	NA	TRBV4-3	CASSPGQGITEAFF	TGCGCCAGCAGCCCTGGCCAGGGGATCACTGAAGCTTTCTTT
TRBJ1-2	NA	TRBV4-3	CASSQDPSAAYGYTF	TGCGCCAGCAGCCAAGATCCATCAGCGGCGTATGGCTACACCTTC
TRBJ1-3	NA	TRBV4-2	CASSQERQISGNTIYF	TGTGCCAGCAGCCAAGAGAGACAGATCTCTGGAAACACCATATATTTT
TRBJ1-5	NA	TRBV28	CASSRGGYNQPQHF	TGTGCCAGCAGTCGGGGGGGGTACAATCAGCCCCAGCATTTT
TRBJ2-5	NA	TRBV9	CASSVDEETQYF	TGTGCCAGCAGCGTAGACGAGGAGACCCAGTACTTC
TRBJ1-3	NA	TRBV19	CASSVQSSGNTIYF	TGTGCCAGTAGTGTACAGAGCTCTGGAAACACCATATATTTT
TRBJ2-7	NA	TRBV2	CASSEKYLAYEQYF	TGTGCCAGCAGTGAAAAGTACTTAGCCTACGAGCAGTACTTC
TRBJ2-5	NA	TRBV5-1	CASSPLGRGQETQYF	TGCGCCAGCAGCCCTCTCGGGCGGGGACAAGAGACCCAGTACTTC
TRBJ1-1	NA	TRBV10-3	CAISPVREPNTEAFF	TGTGCCATCAGCCCTGTTAGAGAACCGAACACTGAAGCTTTCTTT
TRBJ2-2	TRBD1	TRBV5-1	CASSLGQHTGELFF	TGCGCCAGCAGCCTGGGACAGCATACCGGGGAGCTGTTTTTT
TRBJ2-2	NA	TRBV13	CASSYSGGELFF	TGTGCCAGCAGCTACTCGGGCGGGGAGCTGTTTTTT
TRBJ2-1	NA	TRBV20-1	CSAPAVHEQFF	TGCAGTGCTCCGGCGGTCCATGAGCAGTTCTTC
TRBJ2-7	TRBD1	TRBV9	CASSVVGQGAYEQYF	TGTGCCAGCAGCGTAGTAGGACAGGGGGCCTACGAGCAGTACTTC
TRBJ2-3	NA	TRBV10-3	CAISDGGQRNTQYF	TGTGCCATCAGTGACGGGGGGCAGAGGAATACGCAGTATTTT
TRBJ2-2	NA	TRBV19	CASSISGPRGGELFF	TGTGCCAGTAGTATTTCGGGGCCGCGGGGCGGGGAGCTGTTTTTT
TRBJ2-1	NA	TRBV29-1	CSVVRRSSDNEQFF	TGCAGCGTTGTAAGGCGGAGCTCCGACAATGAGCAGTTCTTC
TRBJ2-1	TRBD2	TRBV14	CASSQDRGGLTVREQFF	TGTGCCAGCAGCCAAGATCGGGGGGGATTAACCGTCAGGGAGCAGTTCTTC
TRBJ2-1	TRBD1	TRBV7-3	CASSLQGVNEQFF	TGTGCCAGCAGCCTACAGGGGGTCAATGAGCAGTTCTTC
TRBJ2-7	NA	TRBV7-2	CASSLGPPSSYEQYF	TGTGCCAGCAGCTTAGGGCCACCAAGCTCCTACGAGCAGTACTTC
TRBJ1-4	NA	TRBV6-5	CASRLTGKREKLFF	TGTGCCAGCAGGCTCACAGGGAAGCGGGAAAAACTGTTTTTT